One TCR beta chain is described in this entry. Method: immunoSEQ multiplex PCR; TCRdb's copy keeps in-frame clones and lacks some. Counted here are about 130,000 clones, around four fifths occurring once; the ten biggest clones make up 4.1%. CDR1 and CDR2 (germline): SGDLS, YYNGEE. The V end lost 0 bases, the J end lost 1 base, and 12 bases lay between the germline ends. This CDR3 has 16 amino acids. These data belong to a study of T cell responses to AZD1222 COVID-19 vaccine. The TCR comes from an adult in good health. The source material was peripheral blood, sampled on day 0 of AZD1222 vaccination. The chain is built from TRBV9 and TRBJ2-3; no firm D call. As DNA, the CDR3 is TGTGCCAGCAGCGTAGGTGCCGGGCTACGCACAGATACGCAGTATTTT. Residues: CASSVGAGLRTDTQYF.